This TCR beta chain was identified during a study of PD-1 blockade in classical Hodgkin lymphoma. As for the study in general: Patients were treated with nivolumab at 3 mg/kg, and this was given intravenously every 2 weeks.

Relapse was seen in all patients after autologous stem cell transplantation, and brentuximab vedotin exposure was variable. With respect to this clone: Its antigen remains unidentified.

CDR1 SGHRS and CDR2 YFSETQ come from the germline V gene. The CDR3 covers 14 residues. Trimming removed 3 bases from V and 1 base from J, with 10 bases in between. Study-wide findings and caveats: Unlike CD8+ TCR diversity, which did not rise significantly by C4D1, CD4+ TCR diversity did. Exclusion covered patients beginning nivolumab under 1 year post-ASCT. Possible causes of repertoire differences, disease activity or prior therapy, remain undefined.

The table came from immunoSEQ multiplex PCR; TCRdb's copy has only in-frame clones and leaves some out. Of tens of thousands of clones listed, about nine tenths were seen once; the top ten hold roughly 2.6%. The rearrangement joins TRBV5-1 to TRBJ1-1; possible D gene TRBD1, 6 bases. Here the sequenced sample was peripheral blood mononuclear cells (PBMCs), taken at baseline. The origin of this receptor is a human donor with classical Hodgkin lymphoma. DNA for the CDR3: TGCGCCAGCAGCTGGGGACACGAGAACACTGAAGCTTTCTTT. This codes for CASSWGHENTEAFF.